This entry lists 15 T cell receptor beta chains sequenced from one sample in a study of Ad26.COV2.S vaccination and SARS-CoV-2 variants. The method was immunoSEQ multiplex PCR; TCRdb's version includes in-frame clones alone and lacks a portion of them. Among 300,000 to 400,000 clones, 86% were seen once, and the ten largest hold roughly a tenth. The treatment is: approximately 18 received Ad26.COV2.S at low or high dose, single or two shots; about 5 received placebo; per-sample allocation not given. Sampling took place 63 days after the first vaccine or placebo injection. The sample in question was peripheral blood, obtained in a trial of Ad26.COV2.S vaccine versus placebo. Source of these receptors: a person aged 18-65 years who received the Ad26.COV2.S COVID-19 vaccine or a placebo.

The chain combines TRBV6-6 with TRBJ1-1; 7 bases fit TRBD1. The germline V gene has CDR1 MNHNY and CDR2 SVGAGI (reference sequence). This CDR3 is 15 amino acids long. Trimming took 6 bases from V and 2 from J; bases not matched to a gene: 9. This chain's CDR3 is CASSRPGTANTEAFF. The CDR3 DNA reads TGTGCCAGCAGCCGCCCCGGGACAGCCAACACTGAAGCTTTCTTT.

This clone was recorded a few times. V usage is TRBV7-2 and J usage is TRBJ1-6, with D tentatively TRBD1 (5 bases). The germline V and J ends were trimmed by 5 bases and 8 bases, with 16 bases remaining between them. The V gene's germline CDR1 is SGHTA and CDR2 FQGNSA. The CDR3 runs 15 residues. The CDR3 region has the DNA TGTGCCAGCAGCCCCCAAGCAGGGATGGATTCACCCCTCCACTTT. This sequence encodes CASSPQAGMDSPLHF.

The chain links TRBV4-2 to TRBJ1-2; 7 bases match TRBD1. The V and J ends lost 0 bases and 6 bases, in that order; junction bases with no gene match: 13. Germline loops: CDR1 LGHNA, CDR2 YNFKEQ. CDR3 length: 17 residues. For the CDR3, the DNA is TGTGCCAGCAGCCAAGAAGGTCCCCGACAGGGCGGGCATGGCTACACCTTC. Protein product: CASSQEGPRQGGHGYTF.

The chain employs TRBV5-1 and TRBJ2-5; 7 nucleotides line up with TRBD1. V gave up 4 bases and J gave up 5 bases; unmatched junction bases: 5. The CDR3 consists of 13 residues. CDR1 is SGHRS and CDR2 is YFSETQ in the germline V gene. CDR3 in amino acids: CASSRQGAETQYF. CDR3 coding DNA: TGCGCCAGCAGCCGACAGGGTGCGGAGACCCAGTACTTC.

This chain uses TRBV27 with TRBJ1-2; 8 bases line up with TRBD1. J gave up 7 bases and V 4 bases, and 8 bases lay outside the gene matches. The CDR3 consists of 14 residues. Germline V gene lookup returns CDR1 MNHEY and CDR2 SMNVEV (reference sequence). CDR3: CASSYRRTGLGYTF. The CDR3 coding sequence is TGTGCCAGCAGTTACCGGAGGACAGGGCTTGGCTACACCTTC.

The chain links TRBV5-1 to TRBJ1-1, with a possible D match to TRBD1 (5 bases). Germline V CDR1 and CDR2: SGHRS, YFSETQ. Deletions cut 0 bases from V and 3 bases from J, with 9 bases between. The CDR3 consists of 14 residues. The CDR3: CASSLGRGYTEAFF. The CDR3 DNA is TGCGCCAGCAGCTTGGGTAGGGGCTACACTGAAGCTTTCTTT. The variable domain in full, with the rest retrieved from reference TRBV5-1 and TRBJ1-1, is KAGVTQTPRYLIKTRGQQVTLSCSPISGHRSVSWYQQTPGQGLQFLFEYFSETQRNKGNFPGRFSGRQFSNSRSEMNVSTLELGDSALYLCASSLGRGYTEAFFGQGTRLTVV.

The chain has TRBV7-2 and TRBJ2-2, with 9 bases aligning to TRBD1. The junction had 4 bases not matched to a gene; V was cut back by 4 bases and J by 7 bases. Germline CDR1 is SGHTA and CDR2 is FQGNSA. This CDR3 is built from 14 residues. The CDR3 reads CASSWGQGGGELFF. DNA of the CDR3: TGTGCCAGCAGCTGGGGACAGGGAGGCGGGGAGCTGTTTTTT.

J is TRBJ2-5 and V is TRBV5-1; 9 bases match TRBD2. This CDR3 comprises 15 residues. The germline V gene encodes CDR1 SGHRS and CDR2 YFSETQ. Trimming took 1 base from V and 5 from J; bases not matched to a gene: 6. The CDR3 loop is CASSLNAGGQETQYF. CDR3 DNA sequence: TGCGCCAGCAGCTTGAACGCGGGGGGGCAGGAGACCCAGTACTTC. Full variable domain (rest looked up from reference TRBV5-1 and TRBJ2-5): KAGVTQTPRYLIKTRGQQVTLSCSPISGHRSVSWYQQTPGQGLQFLFEYFSETQRNKGNFPGRFSGRQFSNSRSEMNVSTLELGDSALYLCASSLNAGGQETQYFGPGTRLLVL.

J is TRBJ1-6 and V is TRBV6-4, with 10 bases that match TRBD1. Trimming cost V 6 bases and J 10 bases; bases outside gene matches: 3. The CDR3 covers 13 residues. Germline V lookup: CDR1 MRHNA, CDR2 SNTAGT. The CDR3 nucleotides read TGTGCCAGCAGGGAGGGACAGGGGTCACCCCTCCACTTT. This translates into CASREGQGSPLHF.

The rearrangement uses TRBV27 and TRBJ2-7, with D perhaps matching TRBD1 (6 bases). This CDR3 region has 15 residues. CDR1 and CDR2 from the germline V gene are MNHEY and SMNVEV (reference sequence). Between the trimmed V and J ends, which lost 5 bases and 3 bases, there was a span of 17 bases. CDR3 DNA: TGTGCCAGCAGTCCCTTCCCCGGACAGATCTACGAGCAGTACTTC. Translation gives CASSPFPGQIYEQYF.

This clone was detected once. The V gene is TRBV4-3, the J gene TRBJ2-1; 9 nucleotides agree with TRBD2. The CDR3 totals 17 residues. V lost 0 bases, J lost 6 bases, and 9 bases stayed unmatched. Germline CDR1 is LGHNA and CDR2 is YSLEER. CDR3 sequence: CASSQDPAGGLRNEQFF. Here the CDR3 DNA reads TGCGCCAGCAGCCAAGATCCAGCGGGAGGCCTACGCAATGAGCAGTTCTTC.

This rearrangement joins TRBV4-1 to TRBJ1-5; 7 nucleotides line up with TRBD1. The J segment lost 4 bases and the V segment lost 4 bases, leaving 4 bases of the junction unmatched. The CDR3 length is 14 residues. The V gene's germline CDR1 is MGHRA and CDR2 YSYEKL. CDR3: CASSLGQTNQPQHF. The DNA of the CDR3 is TGCGCCAGCAGCCTGGGACAGACTAATCAGCCCCAGCATTTT.

Written as DNA, the CDR3 is TGTGCCAGCAGTGAACGGGGCGTCCCCGACGAGCAGTACTTC. Translating gives CASSERGVPDEQYF. The chain couples TRBV2 to TRBJ2-7; tentatively, D is TRBD1 or TRBD2 (5 bases each). The CDR3 is made up of 14 amino acids. From germline, CDR1 is SNHLY and CDR2 FYNNEI. V was trimmed by 2 bases and J by 5 bases, leaving 13 bases between them.

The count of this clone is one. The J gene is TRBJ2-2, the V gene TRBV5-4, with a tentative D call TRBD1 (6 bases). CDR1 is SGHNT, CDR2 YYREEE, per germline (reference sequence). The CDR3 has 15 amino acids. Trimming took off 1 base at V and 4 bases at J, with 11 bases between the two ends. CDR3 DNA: TGTGCCAGCAGCTTGAGGAGCAGGGGCACCGGGGAGCTGTTTTTT. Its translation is CASSLRSRGTGELFF.

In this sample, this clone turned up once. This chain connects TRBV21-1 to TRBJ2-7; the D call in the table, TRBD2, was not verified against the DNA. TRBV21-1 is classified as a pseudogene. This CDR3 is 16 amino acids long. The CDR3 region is CASTKSRRGASYEQYF. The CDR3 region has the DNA TGTGCCAGCACCAAAAGCCGGCGGGGGGCGTCCTACGAGCAGTACTTC.